A single sample gave rise to the 5 T cell receptor beta chains below, sequenced in a study of blood T cells in healthy people across ages. Primers used in a second PCR of roughly 7 to 12 cycles were a sample-barcoded 5' primer and a J-beta primer mix. TCRdb used MiXCR to reprocess the 5' RACE reads, holding one entry per CDR3 protein. This table has some 1.5 million distinct CDR3 sequences, roughly 27% appearing once. The sequenced sample was blood. These receptors all stem from a woman aged 30 to 39 in good health.

Note on this clonotype: A much larger clone differs from this one at a single base, so this may be a read error. The V call is TRBV20-1, the J call TRBJ2-1; 9 positions match TRBD2. This CDR3 is built from 18 residues. Per germline, CDR1 DFQATT and CDR2 SNEGSKA (reference sequence). The CDR3 nucleotides read TGCAGTGCTAGAGGGGGTAGCGGGGGTGTCGGCTCCTACAATGAGCAGTGCTTC. Its protein is CSARGGSGGVGSYNEQCF.

V and J are TRBV15 and TRBJ1-5; no reliable D call. The length of the CDR3 is 14 residues. The V and J ends lost 3 bases and 5 bases respectively, with 11 bases between them. Looked up from germline, CDR1 is LNHNV and CDR2 is YYDKDF (reference sequence). CDR3 in DNA: TGTGCCACCAGCAGCGTTAACCTTGATCAGCCCCAGCATTTT. Encoded protein: CATSSVNLDQPQHF.

The V call is TRBV2, the J call TRBJ2-5; D is perhaps TRBD1 (6 bases). The J call may be mistaken, given a closer DNA end match to TRBJ2-7. Germline V gene lookup returns CDR1 SNHLY and CDR2 FYNNEI. The CDR3 length is 15 residues. The CDR3 sequence is CASSENPGHRDEQYF. The CDR3 DNA sequence: TGTGCCAGCAGTGAAAACCCGGGACATAGGGACGAGCAGTACTTC.

The chain carries TRBV27 and TRBJ2-1, with TRBD2 matching 9 bases. Germline V gene data show CDR1 as MNHEY and CDR2 as SMNVEV (reference sequence). After removal of 1 base from V and 6 bases from J, the junction contained 4 bases not matched to a gene. The CDR3 length is 15 residues. The CDR3 DNA is TGTGCCAGCAGTTTATACAGCGGGGGGCCCAATGAGCAGTTCTTC. It encodes CASSLYSGGPNEQFF.

The chain links TRBV7-9 to TRBJ2-1; D perhaps matches TRBD1 (5 bases). Germline V gives CDR1 SEHNR, CDR2 FQNEAQ (reference sequence). The CDR3 covers 14 residues. Trimming left V 1 base short and J 9 bases short, with 13 bases between. CDR3 sequence: CASSLDGHTAEQFF. The CDR3 DNA reads TGTGCCAGCAGCTTAGATGGACACACGGCTGAGCAGTTCTTC.